Presented here are 6 T cell receptor beta chains from one specimen sequenced in a study of CD8+CD57+ T cells in acquired aplastic anemia. Template material for TCR beta VDJ and CDR3 profiling consisted of genomic DNA. Using its own MiXCR run on the reads, TCRdb lists one record per CDR3 protein. The sample carries about 98,000 distinct CDR3 sequences, around 68% recorded once. Patients chosen for sequencing had shown CD8+CD57+ cell expansion by flow cytometry. Sequencing used sorted CD4+, CD8+, or CD8+CD57+ T cells (not recorded which) from PBMCs. The receptors derive from a human donor with aplastic anemia.

The V and J genes are TRBV7-2 and TRBJ2-7; possible D gene TRBD1, 5 bases. The V gene lost 7 bases and the J gene lost 5 bases, with 15 bases spanning the gap. The CDR3 runs to 13 residues. Germline V lookup: CDR1 SGHTA, CDR2 FQGNSA. CDR3 sequence: CASTHQVGDEQYF. The CDR3 nucleotides read TGTGCCAGCACCCATCAAGTAGGGGACGAGCAGTACTTC.

This clonotype turned up a few times. V and J are TRBV7-8 and TRBJ1-1, with D perhaps TRBD1 (6 bases). The CDR3 has 13 amino acids. The ends were cut back, 7 bases at V and 4 bases at J, with 13 bases in the middle. From germline, CDR1 is SGHVS and CDR2 FQNEAQ. The CDR3 DNA is TGTGCCAGCATCCCAGGGGTTAGCACTGAAGCTTTCTTT. This codes for CASIPGVSTEAFF.

The chain combines TRBV2 with TRBJ2-4; TRBD2 is a possible D gene (5 bases). V lost 4 bases, J lost 6 bases, and 10 bases lay in between. CDR1 and CDR2 from the germline V gene are SNHLY and FYNNEI. The CDR3 runs to 13 residues. The CDR3 region has the DNA TGTGCCAGCAGTGTAGGAGAGGGAAACATTCAGTACTTC. Amino acids: CASSVGEGNIQYF.

The rearrangement joins TRBV7-8 to TRBJ2-5, with D tentatively TRBD1 or TRBD2 (5 bases each). The CDR3 is 16 amino acids. V was trimmed by 3 bases and J by 5 bases, leaving 19 bases between them. Germline lookup yields CDR1 SGHVS and CDR2 FQNEAQ. The DNA of the CDR3 is TGTGCCAGCAGCTTCGGTTTCGGGGCGGCGGACGAGACCCAGTACTTC. It encodes CASSFGFGAADETQYF.

This rearrangement joins TRBV19 to TRBJ2-1; possible D gene TRBD2, 5 bases. The germline V and J ends were trimmed by 3 bases and 8 bases, with 8 bases remaining between them. The V gene's germline CDR1 is LNHDA and CDR2 SQIVND (reference sequence). The CDR3 sequence is 12 residues long. The CDR3 loop is CASSIGVYEQFF. The CDR3 nucleotides are TGTGCCAGTAGTATCGGGGTCTATGAGCAGTTCTTC.

The genes are TRBV28 and TRBJ1-2; D unclear. Germline CDR1 reads MDHEN; CDR2 reads SYDVKM. CDR3 size: 14 residues. V lost 4 bases and J 2 bases, leaving 11 bases between the germline ends. CDR3 residues: CASSSPDLNYGYTF. CDR3 coding DNA: TGTGCCAGCAGTTCCCCGGACCTAAACTATGGCTACACCTTC.